This T cell receptor beta chain is drawn from a study of T-cell reconstitution after alpha-beta-depleted transplantation in children. This clonotype showed up just once. CDR3 length equals 13 residues. Unmatched junction bases numbered 7, after V lost 6 bases and J lost 7 bases. Germline V gives CDR1 MNHNY, CDR2 SVGAGI (reference sequence). Preparation of the TCRbeta library involved a method that used unique molecular identifiers. TCRdb reprocessed the PCR reads with MiXCR, giving one entry per CDR3 protein. Seen here are about 540,000 distinct CDR3 sequences, around 19% observed once, and the top ten hold 2.5% to 4%.

This sequence joins TRBV6-6 and TRBJ2-7; 9 bases are a match to TRBD1. Sample: PBMCs from the stem cell graft donor, taken from the stem cell graft. This TCR was recovered from a human donor who donated a stem cell graft to a child with acute lymphoblastic leukemia. The CDR3 DNA reads TGTGCCAGCAGCCCCGACAGGGGGTCTGAGCAGTACTTC. The encoded protein is CASSPDRGSEQYF.